These 20 T cell receptor beta chains were sequenced from one sample in a study of radiation and T cells in renal cell carcinoma. As for time point: blood 4 weeks post-SBRT, at nephrectomy. Indicated treatment: 15 Gy SBRT to primary tumor, nephrectomy 4 weeks later. Sequenced by immunoSEQ multiplex PCR; TCRdb stores in-frame clones only, minus some. Of about 34,000 clones in the sample, 65% to 85% were seen once. This specimen was blood, taken from a patient whose treatment included radiotherapy and nephrectomy. The receptor source for this set is a man aged 55 to 70 with renal cell carcinoma.

The J gene is TRBJ2-5, the V gene TRBV19; 8 bases map to TRBD2. CDR1 LNHDA and CDR2 SQIVND come from the germline V gene (reference sequence). Germline trimming cut 10 bases from V and 5 bases from J; bases unmatched to any gene: 12. CDR3 length: 14 amino acids. The DNA for the CDR3 is TGTGCCACTAAGGGTGCGGGGGGCCGGGAGACCCAGTACTTC. Residues: CATKGAGGRETQYF.

The chain joins TRBV7-4 to TRBJ2-7; D is undetermined. CDR3 length: 13 amino acids. In germline, CDR1 is SGHVT, CDR2 SQSDAQ. Trimming cost V 0 bases and J 0 bases, with 3 bases left between them. Here the CDR3 DNA reads TGTGCCAGCAGCTTAGCCTCCTCCTACGAGCAGTACTTC. Its protein is CASSLASSYEQYF.

The chain has TRBV5-1 and TRBJ2-7, with a tentative D call TRBD1 (6 bases). V gave up 4 bases and J gave up 6 bases, with 14 bases separating them. The CDR3 totals 13 residues. The V gene's germline CDR1 is SGHRS and CDR2 YFSETQ. The CDR3 spells CASSEGVRGEQYF. Written as DNA, the CDR3 is TGCGCCAGCAGCGAGGGGGTTAGGGGCGAGCAGTACTTC.

This rearrangement joins TRBV6-1 to TRBJ2-5; TRBD2 matches 7 bases. The CDR3 is 15 residues long. Germline V gene lookup returns CDR1 MNHNS and CDR2 SASEGT. The trim removed 3 bases at V and 2 bases at J, leaving 6 bases unmatched. CDR3 nucleotide sequence: TGTGCCAGCAGTGAGCTGAGCGGGATTCAAGAGACCCAGTACTTC. Protein: CASSELSGIQETQYF.

The V gene is TRBV4-1, the J gene TRBJ2-7; D remains unclear. The CDR3 is made up of 18 amino acids. V was trimmed by 0 bases and J by 3 bases, leaving 21 bases between them. The germline gives CDR1 MGHRA, CDR2 YSYEKL. In DNA form, the CDR3 reads TGCGCCAGCAGCCAAGATGATCGGTGGCGCGGAAAAGTCTACGAGCAGTACTTC. It yields the protein CASSQDDRWRGKVYEQYF.

The chain is built from TRBV18 and TRBJ2-7, with D perhaps assigned TRBD1 or TRBD2 (5 bases each). CDR3 length equals 16 residues. V was pared by 3 bases and J by 7 bases, with 22 bases between. Looked up from germline, CDR1 is KGHSH and CDR2 is LQKENI. CDR3 protein: CASSPLGALGQGEQYF. DNA for the CDR3: TGTGCCAGCTCACCTCTCGGGGCCCTAGGGCAGGGTGAGCAGTACTTC.

CDR3 sequence: CASSGRWGPTLSSGANVLTF. The CDR3 coding sequence is TGTGCCAGTAGCGGACGATGGGGGCCGACCCTTAGCTCTGGGGCCAACGTCCTGACTTTC. This chain connects TRBV19 to TRBJ2-6; the D gene is possibly TRBD1 (6 bases). Looked up from germline, CDR1 is LNHDA and CDR2 is SQIVND (reference sequence). The CDR3 covers 20 residues. V was clipped by 6 bases and J by 0 bases, with 24 bases between them.

The chain uses TRBV5-4 and TRBJ1-1; 12 bases fit TRBD1. Germline V gene sequence: CDR1 SGHNT, CDR2 YYREEE (reference sequence). This CDR3 contains 16 residues. V shed 4 bases and J 7 bases; nucleotides not matched to a gene: 11. The chain's CDR3 is CASSPRDRGPAVEAFF. The CDR3 bases are TGTGCCAGCAGCCCGAGGGACAGGGGGCCAGCAGTTGAAGCTTTCTTT.

The chain is built from TRBV7-2 and TRBJ2-2, with D perhaps assigned TRBD1 or TRBD2 (5 bases each). Between the trimmed V and J ends, which lost 6 bases and 3 bases, there was a span of 14 bases. The germline CDR1 and CDR2 sequences are SGHTA and FQGNSA. This CDR3 has 15 amino acids. CDR3 DNA sequence: TGTGCCAGCAGTAACCGGGACGGGTACACCGGGGAGCTGTTTTTT. It translates to CASSNRDGYTGELFF. Complete variable domain (other parts from reference TRBV7-2 and TRBJ2-2): GAGVSQSPSNKVTEKGKDVELRCDPISGHTALYWYRQSLGQGLEFLIYFQGNSAPDKSGLPSDRFSAERTGGSVSTLTIQRTQQEDSAVYLCASSNRDGYTGELFFGEGSRLTVL.

The chain has TRBV30 and TRBJ2-1; the D gene is possibly TRBD1 (7 bases). CDR1 and CDR2 from the germline V gene are GTSNPN and SVGIG (reference sequence). The CDR3 length is 15 residues. Trimming cost V 2 bases and J 6 bases, with 17 bases left between them. The CDR3 coding sequence is TGTGCCTGGAGTTATGGAGGGGGCAGGGGCAATGAGCAGTTCTTC. Its translation is CAWSYGGGRGNEQFF. The variable domain in full, completed from reference TRBV30 and TRBJ2-1, reads SQTIHQWPATLVQPVGSPLSLECTVEGTSNPNLYWYRQAAGRGLQLLFYSVGIGQISSEVPQNLSASRPQDRQFILSSKKLLLSDSGFYLCAWSYGGGRGNEQFFGPGTRLTVL.

V and J are TRBV20-1 and TRBJ2-7; tentatively, D is TRBD1 (5 bases). V was shortened by 6 bases and J by 5 bases, with 11 bases between the two germline ends. Germline-derived CDR1 and CDR2 are DFQATT and SNEGSKA (reference sequence). The length of the CDR3 is 11 residues. The CDR3 bases are TGCAGTGCGCGCCAGGGTCACGAGCAGTACTTC. Amino acid sequence: CSARQGHEQYF.

The V and J genes are TRBV5-6 and TRBJ1-1, with TRBD1 as a possible D gene (6 bases). Trimming cost V 2 bases and J 0 bases, with 11 bases left between them. CDR3 size: 15 residues. Germline loops: CDR1 SGHDT, CDR2 YYEEEE. This CDR3 is CASSLGTLLNTEAFF. Written as DNA, the CDR3 is TGTGCCAGCAGCTTAGGGACACTACTGAACACTGAAGCTTTCTTT.

This rearrangement joins TRBV11-3 to TRBJ2-6; D gene unclear. Between the trimmed V and J ends, which lost 1 base and 0 bases, there was a span of 13 bases. The CDR3 runs 18 residues. CDR1 is SGHNT and CDR2 is YENEEA in the germline V gene. CDR3 DNA: TGTGCCAGCAGCTTAGGTCTGGACGCTAACTCTGGGGCCAACGTCCTGACTTTC. Protein product: CASSLGLDANSGANVLTF.

The chain combines TRBV7-9 with TRBJ2-2; D may be TRBD1 or TRBD2 (6 bases each). The CDR3 runs to 17 residues. Trimming pared 5 bases from V and 5 bases from J, leaving 21 bases between. Germline CDR1 SEHNR, CDR2 FQNEAQ (reference sequence). The CDR3 spells CASSPYRGGLRTGELFF. Written as DNA, the CDR3 is TGTGCCAGCAGCCCATACCGTGGGGGGCTTCGTACCGGGGAGCTGTTTTTT.

The chain uses TRBV5-4 and TRBJ2-1, with 10 nucleotides matching TRBD2. The CDR3 runs 16 residues. J was trimmed by 3 bases and V by 4 bases; bases with no gene match: 7. Germline values: CDR1 SGHNT, CDR2 YYREEE (reference sequence). CDR3 DNA: TGTGCCAGCAGCCGAAAGTCTAGCGGGAGCTACAATGAGCAGTTCTTC. Translating gives CASSRKSSGSYNEQFF.

The chain links TRBV11-3 to TRBJ1-5, with 12 bases fitting TRBD1. From germline, CDR1 is SGHNT and CDR2 YENEEA. This CDR3 is built from 15 residues. The junction had 4 bases not matched to a gene; V was cut back by 3 bases and J by 7 bases. CDR3 amino acids: CASSLGQGAGQPQHF. Written as DNA, the CDR3 is TGTGCCAGCAGCTTGGGACAGGGGGCCGGGCAGCCCCAGCATTTT.

The chain combines TRBV13 with TRBJ1-6; 8 positions agree with TRBD1. V gave up 5 bases and J gave up 9 bases; unmatched junction bases: 6. CDR3 length: 14 residues. In germline, CDR1 is PRHDT, CDR2 FYEKMQ (reference sequence). The CDR3 sequence is CASSQGDRFSPLHF. The CDR3, as DNA: TGTGCCAGCAGCCAAGGGGACAGGTTTTCACCCCTCCACTTT.

This chain joins TRBV2 and TRBJ2-2, with 8 positions matching TRBD1. Germline lookup yields CDR1 SNHLY and CDR2 FYNNEI. This CDR3 spans 14 amino acids. V shed 6 bases, J shed 6 bases, and the junction held 6 bases outside the gene matches. DNA of the CDR3: TGTGCCAGCAGAACAGGGGGTATAGCCGGGGAGCTGTTTTTT. Amino acids: CASRTGGIAGELFF. The whole variable domain, filled in from reference TRBV2 and TRBJ2-2, reads EPEVTQTPSHQVTQMGQEVILRCVPISNHLYFYWYRQILGQKVEFLVSFYNNEISEKSEIFDDQFSVERPDGSNFTLKIRSTKLEDSAMYFCASRTGGIAGELFFGEGSRLTVL.

The genes are TRBV6-6 and TRBJ2-2; TRBD2 matches at 7 bases. Trimming removed 4 bases from V and 1 base from J; junction bases left unmatched: 3. CDR3 length: 15 residues. The germline gives CDR1 MNHNY, CDR2 SVGAGI (reference sequence). CDR3: CASSFQRGNTGELFF. The CDR3 DNA reads as TGTGCCAGCAGTTTTCAGCGGGGGAACACCGGGGAGCTGTTTTTT.

The J gene is TRBJ1-5, the V gene TRBV27; D remains ambiguous. This CDR3 contains 14 residues. V was trimmed by 6 bases and J by 6 bases, leaving 15 bases between them. CDR1 is MNHEY, CDR2 SMNVEV, per germline (reference sequence). CDR3 nucleotide sequence: TGTGCCAGCAGCGCCAGGAGGGTTGGTCAGCCCCAGCATTTT. Its protein product is CASSARRVGQPQHF.